The 30 T cell receptor beta chains in this list originate from one sample, sequenced in a study of T cell responses to AZD1222 COVID-19 vaccine (dated by TCRdb to about 2021). The sample's time point label, decoded: baseline before first vaccination. The method was the immunoSEQ multiplex PCR assay. Sourced from immuneACCESS, this table was stored by TCRdb with only in-frame sequences that have V and J called. A share of the clones is absent; for the studies checked, an unresolved V gene accounts for under half, and the remainder has no known explanation. This sample has 100,000 or so clones in its table, and more than 70% of those were observed once. Of the sample, approximately 1.5% is held by the ten largest clones. Material: peripheral blood, obtained on day 0 of AZD1222 vaccination. The receptors were sampled from an adult in good health.

V and J are TRBV28 and TRBJ1-2; the D is unclear. The CDR3 is made up of 13 amino acids. V lost 8 bases and J 5 bases, leaving 15 bases between the germline ends. CDR1 and CDR2 (germline): MDHEN, SYDVKM. This CDR3 is CASYTSLVYGYTF. CDR3 nucleotide sequence: TGTGCCAGCTACACCAGTTTGGTTTATGGCTACACCTTC.

The chain employs TRBV3-1 (or the pseudogene TRBV3-2) and TRBJ1-5; D is uncertain. The CDR3 loop spans 12 amino acids. Germline lookup yields CDR1 LGHDT and CDR2 YNNKEL (reference sequence). V was pared by 4 bases and J by 6 bases, with 7 bases between. The CDR3 protein is CASSPWGQPQHF. CDR3 nucleotide sequence: TGTGCCAGCAGCCCCTGGGGTCAGCCCCAGCATTTT.

This clone came up once. This chain uses TRBV6-2 or TRBV6-3 with TRBJ2-1; 14 nucleotides align to TRBD2. After removal of 2 bases from V and 7 bases from J, the junction contained 4 bases not matched to a gene. CDR1 and CDR2 from the germline V gene are MNHEY and SVGEGT. This CDR3 is built from 16 residues. The CDR3: CASSYPGTSGSNEQFF. CDR3 in DNA: TGTGCCAGCAGTTACCCCGGGACTAGCGGGAGTAATGAGCAGTTCTTC.

This chain links TRBV7-6 with TRBJ2-5; 9 bases are a match to TRBD2. Looked up from germline, CDR1 is SGHVS and CDR2 is FNYEAQ. V was pared by 7 bases and J by 5 bases, with 5 bases of the junction left unmatched. The CDR3 totals 13 residues. CDR3 loop: CASTGLAGETQYF. CDR3 in DNA: TGTGCCAGCACGGGACTAGCAGGGGAGACCCAGTACTTC. Full variable domain (rest looked up from reference TRBV7-6 and TRBJ2-5): GAGVSQSPRYKVTKRGQDVALRCDPISGHVSLYWYRQALGQGPEFLTYFNYEAQQDKSGLPNDRFSAERPEGSISTLTIQRTEQRDSAMYRCASTGLAGETQYFGPGTRLLVL.

The J gene is TRBJ2-1, the V gene TRBV19; tentative D call: TRBD2 (5 bases). The V end was cut by 5 bases, the J end by 4 bases, with 6 bases between. Germline lookup yields CDR1 LNHDA and CDR2 SQIVND (reference sequence). The CDR3 spans 12 residues. The CDR3 DNA is TGTGCCAGTAGTTGGACTTACAATGAGCAGTTCTTC. Its protein is CASSWTYNEQFF. The variable domain in full, completed from reference TRBV19 and TRBJ2-1, reads DGGITQSPKYLFRKEGQNVTLSCEQNLNHDAMYWYRQDPGQGLRLIYYSQIVNDFQKGDIAEGYSVSREKKESFPLTVTSAQKNPTAFYLCASSWTYNEQFFGPGTRLTVL.

The genes are TRBV2 and TRBJ1-6, with a weak D call TRBD1 (5 bases). The CDR3 runs 14 residues. Germline V lookup: CDR1 SNHLY, CDR2 FYNNEI. The V end was cut by 3 bases, the J end by 7 bases, with 10 bases between. The CDR3 DNA sequence: TGTGCCAGCAGTGAGATGGGGCGCAATTCACCCCTCCACTTT. Translating gives CASSEMGRNSPLHF.

The V call is TRBV9, the J call TRBJ2-7; no firm D call. The CDR3 loop spans 14 amino acids. The ends were cut back, 3 bases at V and 4 bases at J, with 14 bases in the middle. Per the germline V gene, CDR1 is SGDLS and CDR2 is YYNGEE. The CDR3 region is CASSGSARVYEQYF. The CDR3 nucleotides are TGTGCCAGCAGCGGGTCTGCCCGTGTGTACGAGCAGTACTTC.

As DNA, the CDR3 is TGTGCCAGCAGCTTAAAGACCTGGAGGGACAGTGACCAGCCCCAGCATTTT. It specifies CASSLKTWRDSDQPQHF. The chain carries TRBV7-3 and TRBJ1-5, with TRBD1 matching 7 bases. The V gene end was trimmed by 1 base and the J gene end by 7 bases; junction bases not matched to a gene: 13. The germline CDR1 and CDR2 sequences are SGHTA and FQGTGA. The CDR3 is 17 residues long.

This sequence joins TRBV7-2 and TRBJ2-3; D might be TRBD2 (5 bases). The CDR3 is 12 residues long. The V end was cut by 4 bases, the J end by 13 bases, with 15 bases between. Germline V gives CDR1 SGHTA, CDR2 FQGNSA. CDR3 sequence: CASSSEGPLEYF. CDR3 nucleotides: TGTGCCAGCAGCTCAGAGGGCCCCTTGGAGTATTTT.

This clone was detected a few times. The V gene is TRBV19, the J gene TRBJ2-3; perhaps TRBD2 as D (6 bases). V dropped 5 bases and J dropped 1 base, with 13 bases sitting between them. The CDR3 length is 15 residues. CDR1 is LNHDA and CDR2 is SQIVND in the germline V gene (reference sequence). The CDR3 sequence: CASSAGSPGTDTQYF. The CDR3 DNA is TGTGCCAGTAGTGCCGGGAGCCCCGGCACAGATACGCAGTATTTT.

The chain recombines TRBV4-1 with TRBJ2-4; the D gene could be TRBD1 or TRBD2 (6 bases each). The germline gives CDR1 MGHRA, CDR2 YSYEKL. V was shortened by 1 base and J by 1 base, with 8 bases between the two germline ends. CDR3 size: 15 residues. Here the CDR3 reads CASSQVGGAKNIQYF. CDR3 in DNA: TGCGCCAGCAGCCAAGTGGGGGGCGCCAAAAACATTCAGTACTTC.

V and J are TRBV30 and TRBJ1-4; D might be TRBD1 (5 bases). The CDR3 loop spans 14 amino acids. Germline V gives CDR1 GTSNPN, CDR2 SVGIG (reference sequence). The germline V and J ends were trimmed by 2 bases and 5 bases, with 12 bases remaining between them. The CDR3 sequence is CAWSPGHANEKLFF. DNA of the CDR3: TGTGCCTGGAGTCCCGGACACGCGAATGAAAAACTGTTTTTT.

The CDR3 sequence: CASTTTGGFDEQYF. In DNA, the CDR3 is TGCGCCAGCACGACGACAGGGGGCTTCGACGAGCAGTACTTC. This chain connects TRBV5-1 to TRBJ2-7; 10 bases map to TRBD1. V lost 6 bases, J lost 5 bases, and 8 bases stayed unmatched. This CDR3 has 14 residues. The V gene's germline CDR1 is SGHRS and CDR2 YFSETQ.

The chain couples TRBV5-1 to TRBJ2-3; 8 bases are shared with TRBD2. The CDR3 consists of 17 residues. Trimming removed 0 bases from V and 6 bases from J; junction bases left unmatched: 12. The germline V gene has CDR1 SGHRS and CDR2 YFSETQ. CDR3 in amino acids: CASSLGPSGSALDTQYF. CDR3 DNA sequence: TGCGCCAGCAGCTTGGGTCCAAGCGGGAGTGCTTTGGATACGCAGTATTTT.

The V and J genes are TRBV28 and TRBJ1-5; a possible D gene is TRBD1 (6 bases). The CDR3 loop spans 15 amino acids. The V and J ends lost 4 bases and 3 bases respectively, with 13 bases between them. The germline V gene encodes CDR1 MDHEN and CDR2 SYDVKM. The CDR3 sequence is CASSSSSGDNQPQHF. Here the CDR3 DNA reads TGTGCCAGCAGTTCCTCCTCAGGGGACAATCAGCCCCAGCATTTT.

V is TRBV5-5 and J is TRBJ1-3; D possibly corresponds to TRBD1 (6 bases). Trimming took off 4 bases at V and 0 bases at J, with 14 bases between the two ends. This CDR3 comprises 16 residues. Germline CDR1 and CDR2: SGHKS and YYEKEE (reference sequence). The CDR3 here is CASSTEQGISGNTIYF. The CDR3 DNA sequence: TGTGCCAGCAGCACCGAACAGGGAATCTCTGGAAACACCATATATTTT. The whole variable domain, filled in from reference TRBV5-5 and TRBJ1-3, reads DAGVTQSPTHLIKTRGQQVTLRCSPISGHKSVSWYQQVLGQGPQFIFQYYEKEERGRGNFPDRFSARQFPNYSSELNVNALLLGDSALYLCASSTEQGISGNTIYFGEGSWLTVV.

The chain carries TRBV6-2 or TRBV6-3 and TRBJ1-5; the match to TRBD1 covers 9 bases. The length of the CDR3 is 16 residues. Germline lookup yields CDR1 MNHEY and CDR2 SVGEGT. V lost 0 bases to trimming and J lost 7 bases; unmatched junction nucleotides: 7. The CDR3: CASSYSQDRGRQPQHF. CDR3 sequence (DNA): TGTGCCAGCAGTTACTCGCAGGACAGGGGAAGACAGCCCCAGCATTTT.

The chain uses TRBV5-4 and TRBJ1-2; TRBD1 matches at 8 bases. The CDR3 runs to 15 residues. The germline V gene encodes CDR1 SGHNT and CDR2 YYREEE (reference sequence). V was clipped by 0 bases and J by 8 bases; unmatched bases: 9. In nucleotides, the CDR3 is TGTGCCAGCAGCTTGGAGTTCGGCAGGGGGCAAGGCTACACCTTC. The encoded protein is CASSLEFGRGQGYTF.

The chain is built from TRBV11-3 and TRBJ2-2, with D unresolved. The length of the CDR3 is 15 residues. With 2 bases removed from V and 2 bases from J, the gap between germline ends came to 9 bases. Germline assignment: CDR1 SGHNT and CDR2 YENEEA. The CDR3 DNA reads TGTGCCAGCAGCTTATACTCCGATAACACCGGGGAGCTGTTTTTT. Translated: CASSLYSDNTGELFF.

The V call is TRBV28, the J call TRBJ1-6, with 8 bases that match TRBD1. From germline, CDR1 is MDHEN and CDR2 SYDVKM. J was trimmed by 7 bases and V by 5 bases; bases with no gene match: 7. This CDR3 region has 15 residues. DNA of the CDR3: TGTGCCAGCAGTCCCCGCGACAGGGGAAATTCACCCCTCCACTTT. This encodes CASSPRDRGNSPLHF. The complete variable domain, with remaining parts taken from reference TRBV28 and TRBJ1-6, reads DVKVTQSSRYLVKRTGEKVFLECVQDMDHENMFWYRQDPGLGLRLIYFSYDVKMKEKGDIPEGYSVSREKKERFSLILESASTNQTSMYLCASSPRDRGNSPLHFGNGTRLTVT.

The chain employs TRBV7-9 and TRBJ2-6; D is perhaps TRBD1 (6 bases). The V gene lost 5 bases and the J gene lost 4 bases, with 15 bases spanning the gap. The CDR3 runs 16 residues. Germline assignment: CDR1 SEHNR and CDR2 FQNEAQ (reference sequence). CDR3 sequence (DNA): TGTGCCAGCAGCACCCACAGGGCGGCCGGGGCCAACGTCCTGACTTTC. It yields the protein CASSTHRAAGANVLTF.

V usage is TRBV7-9 and J usage is TRBJ1-4; no reliable D call. The V and J ends lost 4 bases and 4 bases respectively, with 7 bases between them. CDR3 length: 13 residues. Germline V lookup: CDR1 SEHNR, CDR2 FQNEAQ (reference sequence). The CDR3 protein is CASSWQINEKLFF. The CDR3 bases are TGTGCCAGCAGCTGGCAAATTAATGAAAAACTGTTTTTT.

The genes are TRBV7-3 and TRBJ2-5, with a tentative D call TRBD1 (5 bases). The V gene lost 2 bases and the J gene lost 4 bases, with 17 bases spanning the gap. Germline V gives CDR1 SGHTA, CDR2 FQGTGA. The CDR3 runs 16 residues. Written as DNA, the CDR3 is TGTGCCAGCAGCTTATCCCCAACCAGGGTTGGAGAGACCCAGTACTTC. Amino acids: CASSLSPTRVGETQYF. Together with reference TRBV7-3 and TRBJ2-5, the CDR3 gives the full variable domain: GAGVSQTPSNKVTEKGKYVELRCDPISGHTALYWYRQSLGQGPEFLIYFQGTGAADDSGLPNDRFFAVRPEGSVSTLKIQRTERGDSAVYLCASSLSPTRVGETQYFGPGTRLLVL.

V and J are TRBV7-9 and TRBJ1-2, with a possible D match to TRBD1 (6 bases). This CDR3 region has 14 residues. Trimming took 5 bases from V and 6 from J, leaving 16 bases between them. Germline assignment: CDR1 SEHNR and CDR2 FQNEAQ (reference sequence). The CDR3 reads CASSRNQEGDGYTF. In nucleotides, the CDR3 is TGTGCCAGCAGCCGAAACCAGGAGGGGGATGGCTACACCTTC.

This chain connects TRBV18 to TRBJ1-1, with a tentative D call TRBD1 (5 bases). Trimming left V 4 bases short and J 0 bases short, with 6 bases between. Looked up from germline, CDR1 is KGHSH and CDR2 is LQKENI. This CDR3 region has 13 residues. This CDR3 is CASSQDMNTEAFF. The CDR3 region has the DNA TGTGCCAGCTCACAGGACATGAACACTGAAGCTTTCTTT.

The chain has TRBV29-1 and TRBJ2-7, with 10 bases identical to TRBD2. Germline CDR1 reads SQVTM; CDR2 reads ANQGSEA. This CDR3 spans 12 amino acids. Trimming took 3 bases from V and 6 from J; bases not matched to a gene: 2. For the CDR3, the DNA is TGCAGCGTTGATAGCGGGGGGCGCGAGCAGTACTTC. Protein product: CSVDSGGREQYF.

The rearrangement links TRBV6-5 to TRBJ2-7; 8 positions agree with TRBD2. The germline V gene encodes CDR1 MNHEY and CDR2 SVGAGI. V was pared by 5 bases and J by 2 bases, with 8 bases of the junction left unmatched. This CDR3 has 15 amino acids. As DNA, the CDR3 is TGTGCCAGCAGTCCCTCACTAGCGGACGCCTACGAGCAGTACTTC. It encodes CASSPSLADAYEQYF.

The V gene is TRBV3-1 (or the pseudogene TRBV3-2), the J gene TRBJ2-5; possible D gene TRBD2, 6 bases. The V and J ends lost 4 bases and 11 bases respectively, with 11 bases between them. The CDR3 consists of 11 residues. CDR1 LGHDT and CDR2 YNNKEL come from the germline V gene (reference sequence). The CDR3 loop reads CASSRASDQYF. The CDR3 DNA reads TGTGCCAGCAGCCGGGCTAGCGATCAGTACTTC.

V is TRBV9 and J is TRBJ1-2, with D perhaps matching TRBD1 (6 bases). CDR1 SGDLS and CDR2 YYNGEE come from the germline V gene. Trimming took 4 bases from V and 8 from J, leaving 21 bases between them. The CDR3 totals 15 residues. CDR3 protein: CASSSTGDLRVGYTF. CDR3 coding DNA: TGTGCCAGCAGCTCGACAGGTGACCTTAGAGTCGGCTACACCTTC.

This chain links TRBV5-4 with TRBJ1-3; the match to TRBD1 covers 7 bases. Germline V CDR1 and CDR2: SGHNT, YYREEE (reference sequence). V dropped 2 bases and J dropped 4; count of bases not matched to a gene: 6. The length of the CDR3 is 15 residues. Here the CDR3 reads CASSLEGASGNTIYF. The CDR3 DNA is TGTGCCAGCAGCTTAGAGGGGGCATCAGGAAACACCATATATTTT.